This TCR beta chain was retrieved from a study of shared clonotypes between healthy human individuals. Measured with immunoSEQ multiplex PCR; TCRdb has only the in-frame clones, and not every one. The sample includes roughly 2.2 million clones, 93% of them seen just once. CDR3 length: 15 amino acids. Specimen: naive CD4+ T cells from PBMCs. Indicated subset: CD45RA+ positively selected. The TCR comes from a man younger than 30 in good health. Some clones in this sample may be carry-over from other donors' samples. This chain connects TRBV21-1 to TRBJ2-7; whether TRBD2, the table's D call, matches the DNA was not checked. TRBV21-1 is shown as a pseudogene. The CDR3: CASTPTQRDPYEQYF. Here the CDR3 DNA reads TGTGCCAGCACCCCCACTCAGCGGGATCCCTACGAGCAGTACTTC.